The 24 T cell receptor beta chains presented below share a single source sample, sequenced in a study of T cell clones after liver transplantation (dated by TCRdb to between 2018 and 2020). The method was the immunoSEQ multiplex PCR assay. The table comes from immuneACCESS by way of TCRdb, which keeps in-frame sequences with V and J called. Part of the clones is missing from these tables; in studies checked, under half for an unresolved V gene and the rest for unknown reasons. The sample includes some 120,000 clones, with over 75% observed a single time. The ten largest make up around 0.86% of the sample. Sample: CD4+ T cells from blood, taken 12 months after liver transplant. All receptors derive from a human patient who received a liver transplant. In transplant recipients, some T cells may be of donor rather than host origin.

The table lists this clone with a count of one. This chain joins TRBV11-3 and TRBJ2-1, with D unclear. Germline lookup yields CDR1 SGHNT and CDR2 YENEEA. The CDR3 is 15 amino acids. Trimming took 0 bases from V and 3 from J, leaving 9 bases between them. CDR3 loop: CASSLELGFYNEQFF. The CDR3 coding sequence is TGTGCCAGCAGCTTAGAGTTGGGATTCTACAATGAGCAGTTCTTC.

The V call is TRBV28, the J call TRBJ2-7; 8 bases line up with TRBD1. The CDR3 spans 14 residues. In germline, CDR1 is MDHEN, CDR2 SYDVKM. V gave up 6 bases and J gave up 3 bases; unmatched junction bases: 7. For the CDR3, the DNA is TGTGCCAGCAGGACATATGGACAGGGCTACGAGCAGTACTTC. Translating gives CASRTYGQGYEQYF.

The chain is built from TRBV29-1 and TRBJ1-1; the match to TRBD1 covers 10 bases. This CDR3 comprises 14 residues. V was clipped by 6 bases and J by 3 bases; unmatched bases: 7. Germline loops: CDR1 SQVTM, CDR2 ANQGSEA. The CDR3 loop reads CSVHRTGGYTEAFF. CDR3 bases: TGCAGCGTCCACCGGACAGGGGGGTACACTGAAGCTTTCTTT.

The rearrangement joins TRBV30 to TRBJ1-2, with a weak D call TRBD1 (6 bases). Trimming stripped 4 bases from V and 8 bases from J, with 11 bases between. Germline values: CDR1 GTSNPN, CDR2 SVGIG (reference sequence). The length of the CDR3 is 11 residues. CDR3 DNA: TGTGCCTGGACGCAAGGGGGAGGCTACACCTTC. Protein product: CAWTQGGGYTF.

The J gene is TRBJ1-1, the V gene TRBV27, with 8 bases identical to TRBD1. The CDR3 runs 15 residues. Per germline, CDR1 MNHEY and CDR2 SMNVEV (reference sequence). Germline trimming cut 5 bases from V and 4 bases from J; bases unmatched to any gene: 9. The DNA of the CDR3 is TGTGCCAGCAGTACGTGGGACAGGTGGAGCACTGAAGCTTTCTTT. This gives the protein CASSTWDRWSTEAFF.

V gene TRBV9 combines with J gene TRBJ2-5; D unclear. CDR3 size: 13 residues. V shed 4 bases and J shed 0 bases, with 7 bases lying between them. The germline CDR1 and CDR2 sequences are SGDLS and YYNGEE. The CDR3 sequence: CASSPRDQETQYF. The CDR3 DNA is TGTGCCAGCAGCCCTAGAGACCAAGAGACCCAGTACTTC. Supplemented by reference TRBV9 and TRBJ2-5, the full variable domain reads DSGVTQTPKHLITATGQRVTLRCSPRSGDLSVYWYQQSLDQGLQFLIQYYNGEERAKGNILERFSAQQFPDLHSELNLSSLELGDSALYFCASSPRDQETQYFGPGTRLLVL.

The chain uses TRBV5-5 and TRBJ2-3, with D tentatively TRBD1 or TRBD2 (6 bases each). The CDR3 has 17 residues. Trimming pared 0 bases from V and 4 bases from J, leaving 18 bases between. Germline loops: CDR1 SGHKS, CDR2 YYEKEE (reference sequence). This CDR3 is CASSLEAGRGVADTQYF. CDR3 bases: TGTGCCAGCAGCTTGGAAGCTGGAAGGGGGGTAGCAGATACGCAGTATTTT.

The chain is built from TRBV19 and TRBJ1-1; D perhaps matches TRBD1 (6 bases). This CDR3 region has 12 residues. Trimming cost V 4 bases and J 7 bases, with 10 bases left between them. CDR1 is LNHDA and CDR2 is SQIVND in the germline V gene (reference sequence). This CDR3 is CASSKNRVEAFF. CDR3 in DNA: TGTGCCAGTAGTAAGAACAGGGTTGAAGCTTTCTTT.

CDR3 DNA: TGTGCCATCCGAGGCGGGGGCAGCACAGATACGCAGTATTTT. Protein sequence: CAIRGGGSTDTQYF. The J gene is TRBJ2-3, the V gene TRBV10-3; perhaps TRBD2 as D (7 bases). There are 14 residues in the CDR3. Germline loops: CDR1 ENHRY, CDR2 SYGVKD. V lost 8 bases, J lost 0 bases, and 12 bases lay in between.

This clone was seen once. This chain connects TRBV29-1 to TRBJ1-1; TRBD1 matches 11 bases. V lost 6 bases and J lost 3; bases outside the gene matches: 6. This CDR3 is built from 14 residues. The germline gives CDR1 SQVTM, CDR2 ANQGSEA. DNA for the CDR3: TGCAGCGTCGGAGGGGGACAGGGGGACACTGAAGCTTTCTTT. Amino acids: CSVGGGQGDTEAFF.

The chain is built from TRBV19 and TRBJ2-7; D might be TRBD1 (9 bases). The V end lost 3 bases, the J end lost 6 bases, and 27 bases lay between the germline ends. The germline gives CDR1 LNHDA, CDR2 SQIVND (reference sequence). The CDR3 extends over 18 amino acids. CDR3 region: CASSIRQGGTGTRLEQYF. DNA for the CDR3: TGTGCCAGTAGTATCCGACAGGGGGGAACCGGGACTAGGCTCGAGCAGTACTTC.

The rearrangement uses TRBV5-1 and TRBJ2-7, with D unresolved. Germline assignment: CDR1 SGHRS and CDR2 YFSETQ. The CDR3 sequence is 16 residues long. Trimming cost V 0 bases and J 0 bases, with 13 bases left between them. CDR3 in amino acids: CASSLVSKLSSYEQYF. CDR3 bases: TGCGCCAGCAGCTTGGTTAGCAAGCTAAGCTCCTACGAGCAGTACTTC.

The gene calls are TRBV29-1 and TRBJ2-3, with D possibly being TRBD2 (6 bases). Trimming cost V 7 bases and J 2 bases, with 13 bases left between them. The CDR3 length is 13 residues. Germline V gives CDR1 SQVTM, CDR2 ANQGSEA. CDR3 residues: CSGSGRHTDTQYF. The CDR3 nucleotides are TGCAGCGGATCAGGGAGGCACACAGATACGCAGTATTTT.

This sequence joins TRBV2 and TRBJ2-1; the D gene is possibly TRBD1 (5 bases). Looked up from germline, CDR1 is SNHLY and CDR2 is FYNNEI. The germline V and J ends were trimmed by 4 bases and 0 bases, with 13 bases remaining between them. This CDR3 contains 16 residues. CDR3: CASSGGLQSSYNEQFF. In DNA form, the CDR3 reads TGTGCCAGCAGTGGGGGCTTACAGAGCTCCTACAATGAGCAGTTCTTC.

This clone was seen more than once but under ten times. This chain links TRBV30 with TRBJ1-2; D perhaps matches TRBD1 (5 bases). Germline loops: CDR1 GTSNPN, CDR2 SVGIG (reference sequence). CDR3 length: 15 amino acids. Trimming removed 0 bases from V and 8 bases from J, with 19 bases in between. The CDR3 is CAWSVGNPGGLGYTF. CDR3 DNA: TGTGCCTGGAGTGTAGGAAACCCCGGGGGGTTGGGCTACACCTTC. Full variable domain (outside the CDR3, taken from reference TRBV30 and TRBJ1-2): SQTIHQWPATLVQPVGSPLSLECTVEGTSNPNLYWYRQAAGRGLQLLFYSVGIGQISSEVPQNLSASRPQDRQFILSSKKLLLSDSGFYLCAWSVGNPGGLGYTFGSGTRLTVV.

V gene TRBV7-6 combines with J gene TRBJ2-3; 12 nucleotides match TRBD2. Germline CDR1 SGHVS, CDR2 FNYEAQ. The CDR3 is made up of 18 amino acids. With 5 bases clipped from V and 0 bases from J, the junction kept 9 bases outside the gene matches. The CDR3 DNA sequence: TGTGCCAGCAGCCCCTCCCCCGGGACTAGCGGGAGCACAGATACGCAGTATTTT. Amino acid sequence: CASSPSPGTSGSTDTQYF. Full variable domain (remainder filled in from reference TRBV7-6 and TRBJ2-3): GAGVSQSPRYKVTKRGQDVALRCDPISGHVSLYWYRQALGQGPEFLTYFNYEAQQDKSGLPNDRFSAERPEGSISTLTIQRTEQRDSAMYRCASSPSPGTSGSTDTQYFGPGTRLTVL.

The chain is built from TRBV28 and TRBJ1-3; maybe TRBD1 (6 bases). This CDR3 contains 19 residues. Trimming left V 3 bases short and J 2 bases short, with 23 bases between. In germline, CDR1 is MDHEN, CDR2 SYDVKM. The CDR3 reads CASSLEGHRDTDTGNTIYF. In nucleotides, the CDR3 is TGTGCCAGCAGTTTGGAGGGACACCGGGACACAGACACTGGAAACACCATATATTTT.

V and J are TRBV7-9 and TRBJ2-1, with 8 bases aligning to TRBD2. This CDR3 region has 15 residues. CDR1 and CDR2 from the germline V gene are SEHNR and FQNEAQ (reference sequence). V trimming: 7 bases; J trimming: 3 bases; junction bases outside the gene matches: 8. This CDR3 is CASTPNSGNYNEQFF. The CDR3 DNA is TGTGCCAGCACCCCTAATAGCGGGAACTACAATGAGCAGTTCTTC.

The chain has TRBV5-1 and TRBJ2-2; TRBD2 aligns across 7 bases. The CDR3 sequence is 14 residues long. In germline, CDR1 is SGHRS, CDR2 YFSETQ. The V segment lost 8 bases and the J segment 2 bases; nucleotides outside the gene matches: 6. This CDR3 reads CASRRDYNTGELFF. In DNA form, the CDR3 reads TGCGCCAGTCGCCGGGACTACAACACCGGGGAGCTGTTTTTT.

The chain joins TRBV5-1 to TRBJ2-5; D might be TRBD1 (5 bases). Germline CDR1 reads SGHRS; CDR2 reads YFSETQ. The CDR3 length is 13 residues. V dropped 10 bases and J dropped 5 bases, with 18 bases sitting between them. This CDR3 is CADTFQGSETQYF. Written as DNA, the CDR3 is TGCGCCGACACGTTTCAGGGCAGCGAGACCCAGTACTTC.

The rearrangement joins TRBV29-1 to TRBJ1-1; unclear D gene. CDR1 and CDR2 from the germline V gene are SQVTM and ANQGSEA. The CDR3 sequence is 11 residues long. The V gene lost 8 bases and the J gene lost 1 base, with 8 bases spanning the gap. CDR3 sequence (DNA): TGCAGCTCCTACCGGAACACTGAAGCTTTCTTT. It codes for CSSYRNTEAFF.

V is TRBV7-3 and J is TRBJ2-3, with TRBD2 matching 8 bases. The CDR3 totals 15 residues. Germline V CDR1 and CDR2: SGHTA, FQGTGA. Germline trimming cut 8 bases from V and 4 bases from J; bases unmatched to any gene: 11. CDR3 region: CASGPAGEGADTQYF. DNA of the CDR3: TGTGCCAGCGGGCCAGCGGGAGAGGGGGCAGATACGCAGTATTTT.

The J gene is TRBJ2-2, the V gene TRBV11-3, with 10 bases aligning to TRBD2. The CDR3 contains 16 residues. After removal of 3 bases from V and 7 bases from J, the junction contained 8 bases not matched to a gene. The germline CDR1 and CDR2 sequences are SGHNT and YENEEA. The CDR3 reads CASSLALAGVGGELFF. The CDR3 coding sequence is TGTGCCAGCAGCTTGGCCCTAGCGGGAGTGGGCGGGGAGCTGTTTTTT.

The chain combines TRBV9 with TRBJ2-3, with D perhaps being TRBD1 or TRBD2 (5 bases each). Germline lookup yields CDR1 SGDLS and CDR2 YYNGEE. V was cut by 3 bases and J by 8 bases, with 16 bases left in between. The CDR3 spans 14 residues. DNA for the CDR3: TGTGCCAGCAGCGCCGACAGAGGGAGTGGTACGCAGTATTTT. This gives the protein CASSADRGSGTQYF.